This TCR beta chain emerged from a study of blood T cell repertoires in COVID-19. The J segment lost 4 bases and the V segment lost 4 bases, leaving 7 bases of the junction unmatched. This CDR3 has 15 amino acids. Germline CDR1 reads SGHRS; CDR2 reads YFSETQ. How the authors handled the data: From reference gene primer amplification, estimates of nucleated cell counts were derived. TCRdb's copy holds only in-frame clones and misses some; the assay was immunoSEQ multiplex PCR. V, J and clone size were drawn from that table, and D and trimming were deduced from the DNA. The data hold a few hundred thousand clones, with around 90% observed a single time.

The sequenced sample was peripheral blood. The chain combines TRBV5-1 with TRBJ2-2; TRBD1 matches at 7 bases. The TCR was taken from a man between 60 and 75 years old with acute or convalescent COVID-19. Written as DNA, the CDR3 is TGCGCCAGCAGCCGCGGGTCAGGGGGCACCGGGGAGCTGTTTTTT. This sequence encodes CASSRGSGGTGELFF.